This T cell receptor (beta chain) comes out of a study of neurological immune-mediated disorders. This clonotype was seen many times. Antigen unknown. Overall study findings and caveats: It was HTLV-1-associated myelopathy that showed the most TCR clonal expansion, while multiple sclerosis showed the least, falling below healthy controls.

The sorted libraries were prepared using about 1 million CD4+ or CD8+ T cells that had themselves been sorted. Synthesis of cDNA was accomplished via 5'RACE employing 10-nucleotide random UMIs. Every sequencing run generated in excess of 160 million TCR-beta sequences. These sequences covered 15-18 subjects. TCRdb ran MiXCR on the 5' RACE reads and lists one entry per CDR3 protein. Here the sample spans roughly 31,000 distinct CDR3 sequences, 20% to 25% being singletons. The source is a man between 50 and 59 years old with HTLV-1-associated myelopathy (HAM/TSP). Source material: CD4+ T cells from blood.

The CDR3 here is CASSLQSQASSYEQYF. DNA of the CDR3: TGCGCCAGCAGCTTGCAGTCCCAGGCCAGCTCCTACGAGCAGTACTTC. The rearrangement links TRBV5-1 to TRBJ2-7; no reliable D call. Germline CDR1 is SGHRS and CDR2 is YFSETQ. V gave up 1 base and J gave up 0 bases, with 14 bases separating them. The CDR3 runs 16 residues.